Sequencing of this TCR beta chain was carried out in a study of T-cell reconstitution after alpha-beta-depleted transplantation in children. Molecular barcoding with unique molecular identifiers was used for the TCRbeta library. TCRdb itself ran the PCR reads through MiXCR, one entry per CDR3 protein. Found here are around 490,000 distinct CDR3 sequences, approximately 10% of them singletons; the top ten hold 13% to 15%. Comments on this clonotype: Its specificity is unknown.

Germline-derived CDR1 and CDR2 are DFQATT and SNEGSKA (reference sequence). The CDR3 covers 13 residues. Trimming shortened V by 0 bases and J by 14 bases, and 14 bases separated the two germline ends. General observations from the study: By about two months after transplant, alpha-beta T cells reportedly arose from several hundred graft clones that had expanded. Recipient T cells and thymic progenitors that survived were the source of the high TCRbeta diversity seen at day 60 in some patients. The authors attributed T-cell counts and diversity one year after transplant mostly to newly produced T cells.

This receptor was taken from a female patient between 2 and 15 years old who had a stem cell transplant for aplastic anemia, so the T cells may come from the graft donor. Sequencing was performed on PBMCs, mostly from graft donor cells, taken 180 days after TCRalphabeta/CD19-depleted stem cell transplant. The genes are TRBV20-1 and TRBJ1-6; TRBD1 is a possible D gene (6 bases). The CDR3 sequence is CSAREFQGRTLHF. The CDR3, as DNA: TGCAGTGCTAGAGAATTCCAGGGGAGGACCCTCCACTTT.